This T cell receptor beta chain came from a study of T cell responses to AZD1222 COVID-19 vaccine. The method was immunoSEQ multiplex PCR; TCRdb's version includes in-frame clones alone and lacks a portion of them. The table has 150,000 or so clones, roughly 85% seen once. The V segment lost 2 bases and the J segment 3 bases; nucleotides outside the gene matches: 3. Germline-derived CDR1 and CDR2 are SGHRS and YFSETQ. The CDR3 totals 15 residues. The sequence was obtained from an adult in good health. Sequenced here: peripheral blood, sampled on day 0 of AZD1222 vaccination. This chain links TRBV5-1 with TRBJ1-2, with 11 nucleotides matching TRBD1. The CDR3 spells CASSFGDRGDYGYTF. DNA of the CDR3: TGCGCCAGCAGCTTTGGGGACAGGGGGGACTATGGCTACACCTTC.